This TCR beta chain was identified in a study of blood T cell repertoires in COVID-19. Study information: Material from acute and convalescent COVID-19 was sourced from the United States, Italy and Spain. PBMCs, B-cell-depleted T cells, or T cells provided the cDNA or gDNA that made up the material.

V was cut by 3 bases and J by 4 bases, with 6 bases left in between. The CDR3 is 12 residues long. Per the authors' pipeline: Reference gene primers were amplified, and this amplification served to estimate nucleated cell counts. Here immunoSEQ multiplex PCR was the method, and the copy in TCRdb shows in-frame clones only, minus some. From that table come the V and J calls and clone size; the DNA was used to work out D and trimming. The data contain 310,000 or so clones, 65% to 85% of them seen just once; the ten biggest clones take up approximately 1.1%. The TCR sequence derives from a woman aged 50 to 65 with acute or convalescent COVID-19. The rearrangement joins TRBV12-3 or TRBV12-4 to TRBJ1-1; D remains ambiguous. Sequenced: peripheral blood. CDR3 sequence reads: CASSFYGTEAFF. The CDR3 DNA reads as TGTGCCAGCAGTTTTTACGGCACTGAAGCTTTCTTT.